This T cell receptor beta chain was documented in a study of blood T cells in healthy people across ages. Study observations and caveats: Samples with more naive T cells showed higher observed beta diversity.

Germline V gives CDR1 MGHRA, CDR2 YSYEKL. The CDR3 is made up of 14 amino acids. This clonotype was counted only a few times. Antigen specificity is unknown. Isolation recovered at least 6.5 million PBMCs from every sample. At least 5.5 micrograms of total RNA were extracted per sample. Combining a sample-barcoded 5' primer with a J-beta primer mix, a second PCR ran for roughly 6 to 12 cycles. TCRdb reprocessed the 5' RACE reads via MiXCR and lists one record per CDR3 protein. The profile covers fewer than 800,000 distinct CDR3 sequences, with about 25% appearing a single time and 9.4% taken by the ten largest. This same sample was also taken into another study, of T cells of mothers and their children. As that report states: There were no persistent microchimeric T cell clones detected.

The receptor comes from a boy between 10 and 17 years old in good health. The chain has TRBV4-1 and TRBJ2-5, with D possibly being TRBD1 (5 bases). The J call may be incorrect, as the DNA end agrees better with TRBJ2-7. Sequencing was carried out using blood. The CDR3 DNA reads TGCGCCAGCAGCCAGTCAGGGTCAGGGTACGAGCAGTACTTC. It codes for CASSQSGSGYEQYF.